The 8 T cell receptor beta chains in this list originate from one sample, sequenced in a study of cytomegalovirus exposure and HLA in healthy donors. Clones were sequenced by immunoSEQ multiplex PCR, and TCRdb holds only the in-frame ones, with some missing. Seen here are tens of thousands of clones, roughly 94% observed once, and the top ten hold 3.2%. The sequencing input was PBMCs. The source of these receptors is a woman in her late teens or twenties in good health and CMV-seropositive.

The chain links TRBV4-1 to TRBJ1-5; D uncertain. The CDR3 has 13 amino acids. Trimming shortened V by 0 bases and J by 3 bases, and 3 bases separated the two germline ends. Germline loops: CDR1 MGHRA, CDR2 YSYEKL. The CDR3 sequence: CASSQDHNQPQHF. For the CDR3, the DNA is TGCGCCAGCAGCCAAGATCACAATCAGCCCCAGCATTTT.

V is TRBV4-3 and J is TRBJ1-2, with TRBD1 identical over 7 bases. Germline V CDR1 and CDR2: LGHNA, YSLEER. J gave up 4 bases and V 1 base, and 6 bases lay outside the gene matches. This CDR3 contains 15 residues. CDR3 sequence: CASSQADRVGYGYTF. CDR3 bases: TGCGCCAGCAGCCAAGCCGACAGGGTTGGCTATGGCTACACCTTC.

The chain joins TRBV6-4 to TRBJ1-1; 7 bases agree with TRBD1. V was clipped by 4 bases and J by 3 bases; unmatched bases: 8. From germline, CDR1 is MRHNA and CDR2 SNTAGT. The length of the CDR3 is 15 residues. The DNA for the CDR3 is TGTGCCAGCAGTGCCAACAGGGGTGGGTACACTGAAGCTTTCTTT. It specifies CASSANRGGYTEAFF.

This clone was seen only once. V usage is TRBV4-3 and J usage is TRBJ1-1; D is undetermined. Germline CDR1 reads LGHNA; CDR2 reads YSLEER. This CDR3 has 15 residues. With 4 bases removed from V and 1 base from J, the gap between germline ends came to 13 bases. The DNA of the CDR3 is TGCGCCAGCAGCCTTGACGTCGGGTCGAACACTGAAGCTTTCTTT. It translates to CASSLDVGSNTEAFF.

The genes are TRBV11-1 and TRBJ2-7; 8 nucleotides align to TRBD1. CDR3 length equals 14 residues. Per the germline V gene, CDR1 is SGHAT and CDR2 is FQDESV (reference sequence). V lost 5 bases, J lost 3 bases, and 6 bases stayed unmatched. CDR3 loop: CASSLDRGLYEQYF. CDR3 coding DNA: TGTGCCAGCAGCCTCGACAGGGGCCTCTACGAGCAGTACTTC.

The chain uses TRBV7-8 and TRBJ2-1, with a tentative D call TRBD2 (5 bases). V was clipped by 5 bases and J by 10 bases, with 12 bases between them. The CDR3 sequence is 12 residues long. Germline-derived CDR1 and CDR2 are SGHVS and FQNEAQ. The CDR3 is CASSRGFVEQFF. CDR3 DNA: TGTGCCAGCAGCCGAGGGTTCGTAGAGCAGTTCTTC.

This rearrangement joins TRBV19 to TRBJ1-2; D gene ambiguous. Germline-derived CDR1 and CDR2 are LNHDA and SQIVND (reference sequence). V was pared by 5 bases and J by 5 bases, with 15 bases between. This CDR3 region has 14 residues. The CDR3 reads CASSERRLSYGYTF. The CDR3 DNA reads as TGTGCCAGTAGTGAGAGGAGGCTGTCGTATGGCTACACCTTC.

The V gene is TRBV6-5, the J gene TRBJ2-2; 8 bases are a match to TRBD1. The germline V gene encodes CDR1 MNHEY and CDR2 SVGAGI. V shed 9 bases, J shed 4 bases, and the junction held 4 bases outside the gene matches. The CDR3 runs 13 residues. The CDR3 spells CASQGAGTGELFF. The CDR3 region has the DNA TGTGCCAGTCAGGGGGCCGGCACCGGGGAGCTGTTTTTT.